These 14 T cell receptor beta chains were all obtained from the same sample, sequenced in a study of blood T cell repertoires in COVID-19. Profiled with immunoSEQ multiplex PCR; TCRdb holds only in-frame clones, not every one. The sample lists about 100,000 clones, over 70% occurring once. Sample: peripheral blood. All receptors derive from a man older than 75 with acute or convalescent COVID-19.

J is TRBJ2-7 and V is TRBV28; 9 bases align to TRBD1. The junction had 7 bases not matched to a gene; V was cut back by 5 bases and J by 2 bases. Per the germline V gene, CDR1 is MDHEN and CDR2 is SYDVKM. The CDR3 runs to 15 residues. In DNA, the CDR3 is TGTGCCAGCAGTCGGACAGGGGTTCCAACCTACGAGCAGTACTTC. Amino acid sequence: CASSRTGVPTYEQYF.

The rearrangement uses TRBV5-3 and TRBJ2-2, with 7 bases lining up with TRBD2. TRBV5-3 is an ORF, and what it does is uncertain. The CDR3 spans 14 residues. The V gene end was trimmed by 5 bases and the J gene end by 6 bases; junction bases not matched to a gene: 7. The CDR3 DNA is TGTGCCAGAAGTGGGGGAGGGCCGTCCGGGGAGCTGTTTTTT. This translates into CARSGGGPSGELFF.

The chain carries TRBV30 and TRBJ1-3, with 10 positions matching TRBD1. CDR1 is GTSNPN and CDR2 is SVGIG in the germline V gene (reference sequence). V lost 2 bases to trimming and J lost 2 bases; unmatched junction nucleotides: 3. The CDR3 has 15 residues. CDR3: CAWSLGQGAGNTIYF. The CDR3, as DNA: TGTGCCTGGAGTCTAGGACAGGGGGCTGGAAACACCATATATTTT.

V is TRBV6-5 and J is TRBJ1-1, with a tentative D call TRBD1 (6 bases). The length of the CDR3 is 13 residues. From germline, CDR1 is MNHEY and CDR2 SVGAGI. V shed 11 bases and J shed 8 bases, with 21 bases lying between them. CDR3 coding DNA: TGTGCCGCGTCGGACAGAGGGAGGGTAGAAGCTTTCTTT. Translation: CAASDRGRVEAFF.

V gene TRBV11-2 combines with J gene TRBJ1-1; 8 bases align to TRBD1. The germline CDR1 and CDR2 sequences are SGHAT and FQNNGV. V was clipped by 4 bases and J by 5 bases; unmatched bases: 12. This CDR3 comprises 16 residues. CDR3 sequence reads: CASSSYATGARTEAFF. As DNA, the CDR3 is TGTGCCAGCAGCTCTTACGCGACAGGGGCCCGGACTGAAGCTTTCTTT.

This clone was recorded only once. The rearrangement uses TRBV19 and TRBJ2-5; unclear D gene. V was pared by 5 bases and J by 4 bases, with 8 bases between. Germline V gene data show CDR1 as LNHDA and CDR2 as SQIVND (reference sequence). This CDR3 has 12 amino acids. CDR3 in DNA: TGTGCCAGTAGTTCAGCAGGAGAGACCCAGTACTTC. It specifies CASSSAGETQYF.

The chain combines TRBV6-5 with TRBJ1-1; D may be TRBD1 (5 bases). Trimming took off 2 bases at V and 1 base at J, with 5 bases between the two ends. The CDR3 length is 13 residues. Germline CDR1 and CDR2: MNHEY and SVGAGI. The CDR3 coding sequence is TGTGCCAGCAGTTACACAGGGAACACTGAAGCTTTCTTT. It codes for CASSYTGNTEAFF.

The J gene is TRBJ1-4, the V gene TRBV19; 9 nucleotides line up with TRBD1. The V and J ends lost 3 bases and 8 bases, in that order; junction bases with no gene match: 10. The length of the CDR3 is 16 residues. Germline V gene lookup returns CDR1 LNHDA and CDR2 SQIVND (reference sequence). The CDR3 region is CASSIVSGQGREKLFF. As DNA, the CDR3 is TGTGCCAGTAGTATCGTTTCGGGACAGGGCAGGGAAAAACTGTTTTTT. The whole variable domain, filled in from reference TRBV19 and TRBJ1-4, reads DGGITQSPKYLFRKEGQNVTLSCEQNLNHDAMYWYRQDPGQGLRLIYYSQIVNDFQKGDIAEGYSVSREKKESFPLTVTSAQKNPTAFYLCASSIVSGQGREKLFFGSGTQLSVL.

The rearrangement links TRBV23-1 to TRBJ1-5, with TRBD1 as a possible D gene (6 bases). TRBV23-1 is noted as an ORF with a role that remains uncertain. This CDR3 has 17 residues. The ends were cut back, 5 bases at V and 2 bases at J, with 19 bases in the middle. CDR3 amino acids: CASSIPYRAGGNQPQHF. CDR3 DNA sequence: TGCGCCAGCAGTATCCCGTACCGGGCAGGGGGCAATCAGCCCCAGCATTTT.

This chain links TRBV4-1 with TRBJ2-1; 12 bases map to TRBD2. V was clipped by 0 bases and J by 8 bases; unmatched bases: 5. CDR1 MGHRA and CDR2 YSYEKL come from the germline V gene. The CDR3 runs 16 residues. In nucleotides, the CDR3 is TGCGCCAGCAGCCAAGATGTGGCTAGCGGGAGGGATGAGCAGTTCTTC. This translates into CASSQDVASGRDEQFF.

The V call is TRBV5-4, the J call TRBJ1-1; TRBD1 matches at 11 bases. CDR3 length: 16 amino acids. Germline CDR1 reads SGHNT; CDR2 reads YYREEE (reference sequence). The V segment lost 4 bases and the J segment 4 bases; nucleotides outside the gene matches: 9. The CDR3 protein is CASSVGQGALSTEAFF. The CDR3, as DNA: TGTGCCAGCAGCGTTGGACAGGGGGCGTTGAGCACTGAAGCTTTCTTT. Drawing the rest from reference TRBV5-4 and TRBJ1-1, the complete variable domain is ETGVTQSPTHLIKTRGQQVTLRCSSQSGHNTVSWYQQALGQGPQFIFQYYREEENGRGNFPPRFSGLQFPNYSSELNVNALELDDSALYLCASSVGQGALSTEAFFGQGTRLTVV.

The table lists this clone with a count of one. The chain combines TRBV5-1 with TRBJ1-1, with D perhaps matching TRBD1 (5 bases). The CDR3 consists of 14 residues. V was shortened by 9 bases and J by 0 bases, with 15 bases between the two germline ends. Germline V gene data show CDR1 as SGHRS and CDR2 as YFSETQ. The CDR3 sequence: CATGQGGMNTEAFF. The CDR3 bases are TGCGCCACCGGGCAGGGAGGGATGAACACTGAAGCTTTCTTT.

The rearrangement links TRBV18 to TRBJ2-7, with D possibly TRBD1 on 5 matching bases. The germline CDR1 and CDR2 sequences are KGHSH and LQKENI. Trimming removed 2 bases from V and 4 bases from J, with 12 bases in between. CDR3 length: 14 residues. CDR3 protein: CASSPGAGGYEQYF. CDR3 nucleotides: TGTGCCAGCTCACCAGGGGCAGGTGGGTACGAGCAGTACTTC.

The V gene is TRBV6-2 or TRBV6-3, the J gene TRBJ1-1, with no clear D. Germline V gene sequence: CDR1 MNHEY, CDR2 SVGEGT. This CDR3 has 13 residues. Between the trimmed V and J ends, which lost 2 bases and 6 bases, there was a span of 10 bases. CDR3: CASSYGGSAEAFF. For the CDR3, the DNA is TGTGCCAGCAGTTACGGAGGGAGCGCTGAAGCTTTCTTT.